The 26 T cell receptor beta chains below all came from one sample that was sequenced in a study of shared clonotypes between healthy human individuals. Some clones are missing from TCRdb's copy, which holds only in-frame ones; the method was immunoSEQ multiplex PCR. The sample shows approximately 1.4 million clones, about 98% of them seen only once. The sequencing sample was made of naive CD4+ T cells sorted from blood. Subset in this sample: CD45RA+ positively selected. The receptors derive from a man aged 30 to 45 in good health.

This clone is a singleton in its sample. The gene calls are TRBV7-9 and TRBJ2-7; D is undetermined. The CDR3 runs 15 residues. V lost 5 bases, J lost 2 bases, and 16 bases lay in between. Germline assignment: CDR1 SEHNR and CDR2 FQNEAQ (reference sequence). CDR3 loop: CASSPTSILPYEQYF. CDR3 sequence (DNA): TGTGCCAGCAGCCCTACATCTATACTCCCCTACGAGCAGTACTTC. The variable domain in full, with the rest retrieved from reference TRBV7-9 and TRBJ2-7, is DTGVSQNPRHKITKRGQNVTFRCDPISEHNRLYWYRQTLGQGPEFLTYFQNEAQLEKSRLLSDRFSAERPKGSFSTLEIQRTEQGDSAMYLCASSPTSILPYEQYFGPGTRLTVT.

The rearrangement joins TRBV9 to TRBJ1-4, with a tentative D call TRBD1 (6 bases). The CDR3 is 16 residues long. Between the trimmed V and J ends, which lost 0 bases and 7 bases, there was a span of 16 bases. The germline V gene has CDR1 SGDLS and CDR2 YYNGEE. The CDR3 nucleotides read TGTGCCAGCAGCGTAGCTCCCACAGGGATATTTGAAAAACTGTTTTTT. It encodes CASSVAPTGIFEKLFF.

The V and J genes are TRBV6-5 and TRBJ2-2, with TRBD2 matching 11 bases. Losses at the gene ends were 3 bases for V and 5 bases for J; bases not matched to a gene: 5. There are 16 residues in the CDR3. Per the germline V gene, CDR1 is MNHEY and CDR2 is SVGAGI. The CDR3 nucleotides are TGTGCCAGCAGTTATCCCGGGACTAGCGGTACCGGGGAGCTGTTTTTT. Protein: CASSYPGTSGTGELFF.

The chain employs TRBV15 and TRBJ1-2, with a possible D match to TRBD1 (6 bases). V lost 9 bases to trimming and J lost 3 bases, with 14 bases between them. The CDR3 runs 13 residues. The V gene's germline CDR1 is LNHNV and CDR2 YYDKDF (reference sequence). CDR3 amino acids: CATGPPGDYGYTF. The CDR3 bases are TGTGCCACGGGGCCCCCAGGGGACTATGGCTACACCTTC.

This chain links TRBV15 with TRBJ1-5; D is ambiguous. Germline V gene lookup returns CDR1 LNHNV and CDR2 YYDKDF (reference sequence). CDR3 size: 13 residues. Trimming left V 0 bases short and J 6 bases short, with 6 bases between. CDR3 region: CATSRDAAQPQHF. DNA of the CDR3: TGTGCCACCAGCAGAGATGCGGCTCAGCCCCAGCATTTT.

The chain recombines TRBV15 with TRBJ1-5, with no clear D. This CDR3 spans 18 amino acids. Trimming shortened V by 4 bases and J by 6 bases, and 25 bases separated the two germline ends. The V gene's germline CDR1 is LNHNV and CDR2 YYDKDF (reference sequence). This chain's CDR3 is CATSTNREGLGNLQPQHF. The CDR3 DNA reads TGTGCCACCAGCACCAATCGAGAAGGGCTAGGGAATCTTCAGCCCCAGCATTTT. Full variable domain (remainder filled in from reference TRBV15 and TRBJ1-5): DAMVIQNPRYQVTQFGKPVTLSCSQTLNHNVMYWYQQKSSQAPKLLFHYYDKDFNNEADTPDNFQSRRPNTSFCFLDIRSPGLGDTAMYLCATSTNREGLGNLQPQHFGDGTRLSIL.

The chain links TRBV7-2 to TRBJ2-7, with D possibly being TRBD2 (6 bases). This CDR3 spans 15 amino acids. Trimming cost V 1 base and J 0 bases, with 10 bases left between them. Germline CDR1 and CDR2: SGHTA and FQGNSA. The chain's CDR3 is CASSLELGSSYEQYF. DNA for the CDR3: TGTGCCAGCAGCTTAGAACTCGGGAGCTCCTACGAGCAGTACTTC.

The rearrangement uses TRBV18 and TRBJ2-1; 14 bases fit TRBD2. V trimming: 3 bases; J trimming: 10 bases; junction bases outside the gene matches: 14. The germline CDR1 and CDR2 sequences are KGHSH and LQKENI. The CDR3 contains 18 residues. CDR3 amino acids: CASSPGLAGADPSTEQFF. The CDR3, as DNA: TGTGCCAGCTCACCGGGACTAGCGGGGGCCGACCCATCGACCGAGCAGTTCTTC.

This sequence joins TRBV9 and TRBJ2-6; the D is unclear. Germline values: CDR1 SGDLS, CDR2 YYNGEE. This CDR3 is 18 amino acids long. The V and J ends lost 0 bases and 3 bases respectively, with 16 bases between them. The CDR3 sequence: CASSVAGLTRSGANVLTF. The CDR3, as DNA: TGTGCCAGCAGCGTAGCGGGCCTGACTCGGAGTGGGGCCAACGTCCTGACTTTC.

The chain has TRBV29-1 and TRBJ1-2; 8 nucleotides line up with TRBD1. J lost 7 bases, V lost 4 bases, and 5 bases had no gene match. Germline assignment: CDR1 SQVTM and CDR2 ANQGSEA. The CDR3 length is 12 residues. CDR3 region: CSVVDRGSGYTF. DNA for the CDR3: TGCAGCGTTGTTGACAGGGGTAGTGGCTACACCTTC.

V and J are TRBV6-4 and TRBJ2-1, with no clear D. The CDR3 is 13 residues long. In germline, CDR1 is MRHNA, CDR2 SNTAGT. V gave up 4 bases and J gave up 4 bases, with 8 bases separating them. CDR3 sequence: CASSVTAYNEQFF. Written as DNA, the CDR3 is TGTGCCAGCAGTGTCACTGCATACAATGAGCAGTTCTTC.

The rearrangement joins TRBV6-1 to TRBJ1-2; 8 bases map to TRBD1. With 4 bases clipped from V and 4 bases from J, the junction kept 8 bases outside the gene matches. Germline V gene sequence: CDR1 MNHNS, CDR2 SASEGT. This CDR3 is 15 amino acids long. This chain's CDR3 is CASSVQGAIGYGYTF. In DNA, the CDR3 is TGTGCCAGCAGTGTCCAGGGGGCGATTGGCTATGGCTACACCTTC.

This sequence joins TRBV7-6 and TRBJ2-5, with D hard to call. CDR1 and CDR2 from the germline V gene are SGHVS and FNYEAQ. The V end was cut by 2 bases, the J end by 5 bases, with 6 bases between. CDR3 size: 12 residues. CDR3 sequence reads: CASSLLVETQYF. In DNA, the CDR3 is TGTGCCAGCAGCTTATTGGTGGAGACCCAGTACTTC. The whole variable domain, remainder taken from reference TRBV7-6 and TRBJ2-5, is GAGVSQSPRYKVTKRGQDVALRCDPISGHVSLYWYRQALGQGPEFLTYFNYEAQQDKSGLPNDRFSAERPEGSISTLTIQRTEQRDSAMYRCASSLLVETQYFGPGTRLLVL.

This clone turned up a few times. The genes are TRBV5-8 and TRBJ2-2; the D gene is possibly TRBD1 (5 bases). Germline CDR1 reads SGHTS; CDR2 reads YDEGEE. Trimming stripped 4 bases from V and 8 bases from J, with 6 bases between. The CDR3 loop spans 11 amino acids. The chain's CDR3 is CASSRGGELFF. The DNA for the CDR3 is TGTGCCAGCAGCAGGGGAGGGGAGCTGTTTTTT.

The V and J genes are TRBV15 and TRBJ1-3, with unresolved D. CDR3 length equals 13 residues. Looked up from germline, CDR1 is LNHNV and CDR2 is YYDKDF (reference sequence). Trimming stripped 5 bases from V and 2 bases from J, with 7 bases between. CDR3 sequence reads: CATSPATGNTIYF. Here the CDR3 DNA reads TGTGCCACCAGCCCAGCCACTGGAAACACCATATATTTT. The complete variable domain, with remaining parts taken from reference TRBV15 and TRBJ1-3, reads DAMVIQNPRYQVTQFGKPVTLSCSQTLNHNVMYWYQQKSSQAPKLLFHYYDKDFNNEADTPDNFQSRRPNTSFCFLDIRSPGLGDTAMYLCATSPATGNTIYFGEGSWLTVV.

The chain links TRBV10-3 to TRBJ2-5; D gene unclear. This CDR3 spans 14 amino acids. In germline, CDR1 is ENHRY, CDR2 SYGVKD. V was pared by 3 bases and J by 4 bases, with 12 bases between. In DNA form, the CDR3 reads TGTGCCATCAGTGAAATAGGAAAAACAGAGACCCAGTACTTC. It specifies CAISEIGKTETQYF.

V and J are TRBV9 and TRBJ2-1; no clear D gene. Looked up from germline, CDR1 is SGDLS and CDR2 is YYNGEE. V was pared by 0 bases and J by 4 bases, with 2 bases between. The CDR3 is made up of 12 amino acids. CDR3 region: CASSVEYNEQFF. The CDR3 bases are TGTGCCAGCAGCGTAGAATACAATGAGCAGTTCTTC.

The chain joins TRBV6-6 to TRBJ1-1; D possibly corresponds to TRBD1 (6 bases). Trimming took 6 bases from V and 4 from J, leaving 15 bases between them. CDR1 and CDR2 from the germline V gene are MNHNY and SVGAGI (reference sequence). This CDR3 contains 14 residues. CDR3 bases: TGTGCCAGCAGCCAAAGGGACAAGTTCACTGAAGCTTTCTTT. This sequence encodes CASSQRDKFTEAFF.

This chain links TRBV5-6 with TRBJ1-3; D might be TRBD1 (5 bases). Germline V lookup: CDR1 SGHDT, CDR2 YYEEEE. The CDR3 totals 18 residues. Trimming cost V 4 bases and J 0 bases, with 20 bases left between them. Here the CDR3 reads CASSRRLGAGHSGNTIYF. CDR3 nucleotide sequence: TGTGCCAGCAGCCGAAGACTTGGAGCTGGACACTCTGGAAACACCATATATTTT.

The chain recombines TRBV4-1 with TRBJ2-5; 9 bases agree with TRBD1. V lost 3 bases to trimming and J lost 4 bases; unmatched junction nucleotides: 9. Germline loops: CDR1 MGHRA, CDR2 YSYEKL. The CDR3 contains 16 residues. The CDR3 reads CASSQPGQGGRETQYF. The DNA for the CDR3 is TGCGCCAGCAGCCAGCCGGGACAGGGTGGGAGAGAGACCCAGTACTTC.

V gene TRBV10-3 combines with J gene TRBJ2-5; no clear D gene. V dropped 7 bases and J dropped 3 bases, with 9 bases sitting between them. In germline, CDR1 is ENHRY, CDR2 SYGVKD. The CDR3 length is 12 residues. CDR3 amino acids: CAINSDEETQYF. CDR3 nucleotides: TGTGCCATCAACAGTGACGAAGAGACCCAGTACTTC.

The chain combines TRBV18 with TRBJ2-3; D is ambiguous. Germline V gives CDR1 KGHSH, CDR2 LQKENI. V shed 4 bases and J shed 0 bases, with 11 bases lying between them. The CDR3 has 15 residues. The CDR3 spells CASSRPGGSTDTQYF. CDR3 nucleotides: TGTGCCAGCTCACGACCGGGCGGAAGCACAGATACGCAGTATTTT.

V and J are TRBV7-6 and TRBJ2-3; the D gene is possibly TRBD2 (5 bases). Per the germline V gene, CDR1 is SGHVS and CDR2 is FNYEAQ. Trimming stripped 7 bases from V and 3 bases from J, with 5 bases between. This CDR3 spans 11 amino acids. CDR3 residues: CASTGTDTQYF. The CDR3 region has the DNA TGTGCCAGCACGGGGACAGATACGCAGTATTTT.

The V call is TRBV18, the J call TRBJ2-1, with D perhaps matching TRBD2 (6 bases). Trimming stripped 4 bases from V and 8 bases from J, with 15 bases between. Germline CDR1 KGHSH, CDR2 LQKENI. The CDR3 is 14 amino acids. The CDR3 region has the DNA TGTGCCAGCTCACAATCAACGGGCGGGGATGAGCAGTTCTTC. This sequence encodes CASSQSTGGDEQFF.

The chain combines TRBV5-4 with TRBJ1-2; 10 nucleotides match TRBD1. The length of the CDR3 is 16 residues. Looked up from germline, CDR1 is SGHNT and CDR2 is YYREEE (reference sequence). Trimming removed 4 bases from V and 6 bases from J; junction bases left unmatched: 12. The CDR3, as DNA: TGTGCCAGCAGCATAATAGACAGGGGGCGGGAGAATGGCTACACCTTC. The encoded protein is CASSIIDRGRENGYTF. The whole variable domain, filled in from reference TRBV5-4 and TRBJ1-2, reads ETGVTQSPTHLIKTRGQQVTLRCSSQSGHNTVSWYQQALGQGPQFIFQYYREEENGRGNFPPRFSGLQFPNYSSELNVNALELDDSALYLCASSIIDRGRENGYTFGSGTRLTVV.

J is TRBJ2-5 and V is TRBV5-6, with TRBD2 identical over 9 bases. V shed 5 bases, J shed 4 bases, and the junction held 6 bases outside the gene matches. The CDR3 spans 14 residues. From germline, CDR1 is SGHDT and CDR2 YYEEEE. In nucleotides, the CDR3 is TGTGCCAGCAGTGTAGCGGGAGCCCGAGAGACCCAGTACTTC. It specifies CASSVAGARETQYF. Full variable domain (remainder filled in from reference TRBV5-6 and TRBJ2-5): DAGVTQSPTHLIKTRGQQVTLRCSPKSGHDTVSWYQQALGQGPQFIFQYYEEEERQRGNFPDRFSGHQFPNYSSELNVNALLLGDSALYLCASSVAGARETQYFGPGTRLLVL.